The source of this TCR beta chain is a study of CD4+ T cells in melanoma. Germline loops: CDR1 SGHKS, CDR2 YYEKEE (reference sequence). This CDR3 has 13 amino acids. Trimming took 6 bases from V and 6 from J, leaving 15 bases between them. As to this clone: What it binds is unknown.

The data were produced by immunoSEQ multiplex PCR, yet TCRdb's version contains in-frame clones alone and is incomplete. Of 50,000 to 60,000 clones listed, 60% to 75% are singletons. Regarding the study as a whole: Neoantigen-specific CD4+ T cells in melanoma reportedly had diverse differentiation states. CD8+ T cell, macrophage and B cell function reportedly correlated with neoantigen-specific CD4+ T cells.

What was sequenced was tumor tissue. This receptor was obtained from a human donor with melanoma. The chain joins TRBV5-5 to TRBJ1-1; D uncertain. CDR3 sequence (DNA): TGTGCCAGCACCCCACCCGGAGGGTCTGAAGCTTTCTTT. Its protein is CASTPPGGSEAFF.